The sequence of this T cell receptor beta chain was determined in a study of shared clonotypes between healthy human individuals. General study results and limits: Naive CD4 clonotypes were shared across a handful of donors at about 5%.

Comments on this clone: Its target is unknown.

Assay runs were performed at deep level. Several immunoSEQ 96-well plates shared each subset's DNA, each plate a replicate. This table comes from immunoSEQ multiplex PCR, and its TCRdb copy is limited to in-frame clones, with some not included. The data contain about 1.5 million clones, approximately 98% of them singletons. Germline V gene data show CDR1 as SQVTM and CDR2 as ANQGSEA. Germline trimming cut 5 bases from V and 4 bases from J; bases unmatched to any gene: 8. The CDR3 consists of 13 residues. Sequences were obtained from naive CD4+ T cells sorted from blood. This sample's subset: CD45RA+ positively selected. This receptor was obtained from a man aged 25 to 40 in good health. The chain recombines TRBV29-1 with TRBJ2-7; 7 bases map to TRBD1. The CDR3 spells CSVTTGSWYEQYF. DNA for the CDR3: TGCAGCGTTACGACAGGGTCTTGGTACGAGCAGTACTTC.